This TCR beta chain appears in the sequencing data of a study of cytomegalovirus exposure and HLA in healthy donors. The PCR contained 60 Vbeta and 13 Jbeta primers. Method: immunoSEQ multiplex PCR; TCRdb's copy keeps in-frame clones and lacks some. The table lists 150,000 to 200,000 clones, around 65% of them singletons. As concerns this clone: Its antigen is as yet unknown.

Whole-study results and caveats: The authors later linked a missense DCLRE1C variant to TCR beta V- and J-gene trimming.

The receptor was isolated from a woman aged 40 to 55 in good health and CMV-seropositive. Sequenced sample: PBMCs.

In nucleotides, the CDR3 is TGTGCCAGCAGCCTGAGATCCCCAGCGGGAGGCCGCTCCGAGACCCAGTACTTC. It yields the protein CASSLRSPAGGRSETQYF. The rearrangement joins TRBV7-6 to TRBJ2-5, with 9 bases that match TRBD2. CDR3 size: 18 residues. Trimming at V came to 5 bases and at J to 5 bases, leaving 18 bases not matched to a gene. Per the germline V gene, CDR1 is SGHVS and CDR2 is FNYEAQ.